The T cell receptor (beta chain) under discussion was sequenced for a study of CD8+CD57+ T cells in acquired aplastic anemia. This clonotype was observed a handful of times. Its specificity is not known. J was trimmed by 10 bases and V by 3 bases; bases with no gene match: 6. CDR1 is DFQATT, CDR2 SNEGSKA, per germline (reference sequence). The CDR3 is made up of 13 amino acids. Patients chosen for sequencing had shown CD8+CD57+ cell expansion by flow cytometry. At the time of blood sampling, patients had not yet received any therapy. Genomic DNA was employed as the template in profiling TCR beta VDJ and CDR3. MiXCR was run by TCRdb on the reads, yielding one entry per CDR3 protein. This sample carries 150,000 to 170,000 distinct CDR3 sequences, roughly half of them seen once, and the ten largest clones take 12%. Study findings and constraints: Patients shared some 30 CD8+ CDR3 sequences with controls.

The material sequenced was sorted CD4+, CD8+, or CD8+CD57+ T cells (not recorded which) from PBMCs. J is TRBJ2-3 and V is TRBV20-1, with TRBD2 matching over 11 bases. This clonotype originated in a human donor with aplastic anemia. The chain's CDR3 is CSARTSGVSAQYF. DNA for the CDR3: TGCAGTGCTAGGACTAGCGGGGTTAGTGCGCAGTATTTT.